The 21 T cell receptor beta chains presented below share a single source sample, sequenced in a study of control samples from healthy donors and cancer patients. Clones were read by immunoSEQ multiplex PCR, and TCRdb kept only the in-frame ones, dropping some. The sample records fewer than 85,000 clones, about 91% being singletons. The sample consisted of blood. Source of these receptors: a man in his forties or fifties in good health.

The J gene is TRBJ1-2, the V gene TRBV21-1. TRBV21-1 is termed a pseudogene. The CDR3 spans 13 residues. The CDR3 sequence: CASSLGGDYGYTF. CDR3 in DNA: TGTGCCAGCAGTCTCGGGGGAGACTATGGCTACACCTTC.

The chain links TRBV18 to TRBJ1-1; D might be TRBD1 (6 bases). Germline CDR1 KGHSH, CDR2 LQKENI. V was trimmed by 3 bases and J by 5 bases, leaving 13 bases between them. The CDR3 spans 14 residues. CDR3 region: CASSPLGGTTEAFF. The CDR3 DNA sequence: TGTGCCAGCTCACCGCTGGGGGGGACAACTGAAGCTTTCTTT. Drawing the rest from reference TRBV18 and TRBJ1-1, the complete variable domain is NAGVMQNPRHLVRRRGQEARLRCSPMKGHSHVYWYRQLPEEGLKFMVYLQKENIIDESGMPKERFSAEFPKEGPSILRIQQVVRGDSAAYFCASSPLGGTTEAFFGQGTRLTVV.

The rearrangement uses TRBV6-6 and TRBJ1-2; D might be TRBD1 (5 bases). This CDR3 contains 15 residues. Per germline, CDR1 MNHNY and CDR2 SVGAGI (reference sequence). V was pared by 2 bases and J by 4 bases, with 14 bases between. In DNA form, the CDR3 reads TGTGCCAGCAGTTACCCGCGGGGGACGGGCTATGGCTACACCTTC. Its translation: CASSYPRGTGYGYTF.

The V and J genes are TRBV27 and TRBJ2-7; no clear D. The V and J ends lost 8 bases and 0 bases respectively, with 14 bases between them. Germline CDR1 is MNHEY and CDR2 is SMNVEV (reference sequence). This CDR3 has 14 residues. The CDR3 region is CASGPGFRSYEQYF. The DNA for the CDR3 is TGTGCCAGCGGCCCAGGTTTCCGCTCCTACGAGCAGTACTTC.

V usage is TRBV30 and J usage is TRBJ2-5; D is unresolved. V lost 0 bases and J 5 bases, leaving 10 bases between the germline ends. The CDR3 is 13 amino acids. Germline CDR1 is GTSNPN and CDR2 is SVGIG (reference sequence). CDR3 coding DNA: TGTGCCTGGAGTGTATTACTGCGGGAGACCCAGTACTTC. Amino acids: CAWSVLLRETQYF.

This clone appeared once. V is TRBV30 and J is TRBJ2-1, with TRBD1 identical over 7 bases. The CDR3 runs 16 residues. Germline CDR1 GTSNPN, CDR2 SVGIG (reference sequence). Trimming took 7 bases from V and 2 from J; bases not matched to a gene: 14. This CDR3 reads CASQPPGTATYNEQFF. CDR3 DNA: TGTGCCTCCCAGCCCCCCGGGACAGCCACCTACAATGAGCAGTTCTTC.

The chain carries TRBV9 and TRBJ1-1; D may be TRBD1 (5 bases). Between the trimmed V and J ends, which lost 3 bases and 5 bases, there was a span of 14 bases. Per germline, CDR1 SGDLS and CDR2 YYNGEE. The CDR3 spans 14 residues. The CDR3 DNA is TGTGCCAGCAGCGCCTCAGTTGACAGTACTGAAGCTTTCTTT. As protein: CASSASVDSTEAFF. Full variable domain (remainder filled in from reference TRBV9 and TRBJ1-1): DSGVTQTPKHLITATGQRVTLRCSPRSGDLSVYWYQQSLDQGLQFLIQYYNGEERAKGNILERFSAQQFPDLHSELNLSSLELGDSALYFCASSASVDSTEAFFGQGTRLTVV.

This sequence joins TRBV5-5 and TRBJ1-2; 8 bases map to TRBD1. Trimming removed 4 bases from V and 4 bases from J; junction bases left unmatched: 3. The CDR3 totals 13 residues. Germline loops: CDR1 SGHKS, CDR2 YYEKEE (reference sequence). CDR3 in DNA: TGTGCCAGCAGCGACGGACAGGGCTATGGCTACACCTTC. It codes for CASSDGQGYGYTF.

This rearrangement joins TRBV6-5 to TRBJ1-5; D remains unclear. Trimming took off 0 bases at V and 3 bases at J, with 9 bases between the two ends. This CDR3 is built from 15 residues. Germline CDR1 reads MNHEY; CDR2 reads SVGAGI. CDR3 in DNA: TGTGCCAGCAGTTACTCAGAAAGAATCAATCAGCCCCAGCATTTT. This translates into CASSYSERINQPQHF.

In this sample, this clone turned up once. The J gene is TRBJ1-2, the V gene TRBV12-5, with 10 bases identical to TRBD1. This CDR3 comprises 15 residues. The germline V gene has CDR1 LGHNT and CDR2 FRNRAP. V shed 2 bases, J shed 8 bases, and the junction held 8 bases outside the gene matches. DNA for the CDR3: TGTGCTAGTGGTTTGTTGGCCGGGACAGGGGAAGGCTACACCTTC. Residues: CASGLLAGTGEGYTF.

J is TRBJ2-7 and V is TRBV5-1; 7 positions match TRBD1. V lost 5 bases and J lost 0; bases outside the gene matches: 5. The V gene's germline CDR1 is SGHRS and CDR2 YFSETQ. The CDR3 runs to 14 residues. The CDR3 loop is CASRSGGSSYEQYF. Written as DNA, the CDR3 is TGCGCCAGCAGGTCAGGGGGAAGCTCCTACGAGCAGTACTTC.

The chain employs TRBV29-1 and TRBJ2-3; D gene unclear. CDR3 size: 14 residues. V lost 3 bases to trimming and J lost 2 bases, with 12 bases between them. CDR1 is SQVTM, CDR2 ANQGSEA, per germline. Here the CDR3 reads CSVDFSYSTDTQYF. For the CDR3, the DNA is TGCAGCGTTGATTTTTCGTACTCCACAGATACGCAGTATTTT.

This chain uses TRBV27 with TRBJ2-6; 7 bases agree with TRBD1. Unmatched junction bases numbered 16, after V lost 4 bases and J lost 1 base. CDR1 is MNHEY, CDR2 SMNVEV, per germline (reference sequence). The CDR3 is 20 residues long. The CDR3 loop is CASSSPGGLTRLSGANVLTF. The CDR3, as DNA: TGTGCCAGCAGTTCTCCAGGGGGTCTGACGAGGTTATCTGGGGCCAACGTCCTGACTTTC. Full variable domain (missing parts from reference TRBV27 and TRBJ2-6): EAQVTQNPRYLITVTGKKLTVTCSQNMNHEYMSWYRQDPGLGLRQIYYSMNVEVTDKGDVPEGYKVSRKEKRNFPLILESPSPNQTSLYFCASSSPGGLTRLSGANVLTFGAGSRLTVL.

The chain carries TRBV7-2 and TRBJ2-5; possibly TRBD1 or TRBD2 for D (5 bases each). The V gene's germline CDR1 is SGHTA and CDR2 FQGNSA. This CDR3 is built from 15 residues. V lost 1 base and J lost 5, with 14 bases in between. CDR3 in amino acids: CASSLVSGSGETQYF. The DNA for the CDR3 is TGTGCCAGCAGCTTAGTTTCAGGGTCGGGGGAGACCCAGTACTTC.

The V and J genes are TRBV11-3 and TRBJ2-7; D is uncertain. The V end was cut by 6 bases, the J end by 5 bases, with 17 bases between. The length of the CDR3 is 14 residues. Per germline, CDR1 SGHNT and CDR2 YENEEA. CDR3 nucleotide sequence: TGTGCCAGCAGTGCTGCCGGGCAGCCCCACGAGCAGTACTTC. This codes for CASSAAGQPHEQYF.

This sequence joins TRBV2 and TRBJ1-5; 9 bases are a match to TRBD1. CDR3 length: 16 amino acids. The V gene's germline CDR1 is SNHLY and CDR2 FYNNEI. Trimming at V came to 8 bases and at J to 2 bases, leaving 10 bases not matched to a gene. CDR3 loop: CASCLNRDRGNQPQHF. DNA of the CDR3: TGTGCCAGCTGCCTAAACCGGGACAGGGGCAATCAGCCCCAGCATTTT.

The chain joins TRBV27 to TRBJ1-3; 8 bases are a match to TRBD1. V shed 6 bases, J shed 0 bases, and the junction held 16 bases outside the gene matches. CDR1 is MNHEY, CDR2 SMNVEV, per germline (reference sequence). The CDR3 loop spans 19 amino acids. The CDR3 nucleotides read TGTGCCAGCAGCCAAGCCGGCAGGGGGCCTGAGAGCTCTGGAAACACCATATATTTT. Translation gives CASSQAGRGPESSGNTIYF.

This clone was counted only a few times. The V and J genes are TRBV5-6 and TRBJ1-2, with 7 bases aligning to TRBD1. The trim removed 6 bases at V and 1 base at J, leaving 12 bases unmatched. Germline loops: CDR1 SGHDT, CDR2 YYEEEE. This CDR3 contains 16 residues. The CDR3 here is CASTPLGDRRNYGYTF. The CDR3 DNA is TGTGCCAGCACCCCCTTGGGGGACAGACGTAACTATGGCTACACCTTC.

The V and J genes are TRBV30 and TRBJ1-5, with a weak D call TRBD1 (6 bases). V was trimmed by 3 bases and J by 0 bases, leaving 12 bases between them. The CDR3 length is 15 residues. Germline lookup yields CDR1 GTSNPN and CDR2 SVGIG (reference sequence). The chain's CDR3 is CAWSRYRDSNQPQHF. The CDR3 DNA sequence: TGTGCCTGGAGCAGATACAGGGATAGCAATCAGCCCCAGCATTTT.

V gene TRBV2 combines with J gene TRBJ1-1, with D perhaps TRBD1 (6 bases). CDR3 length: 13 amino acids. V was cut by 7 bases and J by 2 bases, with 11 bases left in between. CDR1 and CDR2 from the germline V gene are SNHLY and FYNNEI. CDR3 bases: TGTGCCAGCACGGTGGGGGCAAACACTGAAGCTTTCTTT. This gives the protein CASTVGANTEAFF. The variable domain in full, completed from reference TRBV2 and TRBJ1-1, reads EPEVTQTPSHQVTQMGQEVILRCVPISNHLYFYWYRQILGQKVEFLVSFYNNEISEKSEIFDDQFSVERPDGSNFTLKIRSTKLEDSAMYFCASTVGANTEAFFGQGTRLTVV.

The chain has TRBV7-2 and TRBJ2-7; TRBD2 aligns across 10 bases. J lost 5 bases, V lost 3 bases, and 4 bases had no gene match. Germline assignment: CDR1 SGHTA and CDR2 FQGNSA. The CDR3 extends over 14 amino acids. Here the CDR3 reads CASSLSGGADEQYF. The CDR3 bases are TGTGCCAGCAGCTTGAGCGGGGGGGCGGACGAGCAGTACTTC.